The 7 T cell receptor beta chains given below trace back to one sample, sequenced in a study of blood T cell repertoires in COVID-19. Data came from immunoSEQ multiplex PCR; TCRdb stores just in-frame clones and leaves some out. The data hold more than 300,000 clones, with 85% to 95% observed a single time. Sequenced input: PBMCs or T cells enriched from blood (not recorded which). Receptors were obtained from a young woman who had been exposed to COVID-19.

V is TRBV2 and J is TRBJ2-1, with 9 nucleotides matching TRBD1. With 6 bases clipped from V and 7 bases from J, the junction kept 7 bases outside the gene matches. Germline CDR1 SNHLY, CDR2 FYNNEI. The CDR3 length is 14 residues. The CDR3 sequence: CASRRDREWNEQFF. The CDR3 bases are TGTGCCAGCAGGCGGGACAGGGAATGGAATGAGCAGTTCTTC. The full variable domain, its missing parts supplied by reference TRBV2 and TRBJ2-1, is EPEVTQTPSHQVTQMGQEVILRCVPISNHLYFYWYRQILGQKVEFLVSFYNNEISEKSEIFDDQFSVERPDGSNFTLKIRSTKLEDSAMYFCASRRDREWNEQFFGPGTRLTVL.

This sequence joins TRBV27 and TRBJ1-2; 8 bases line up with TRBD1. Germline V gives CDR1 MNHEY, CDR2 SMNVEV (reference sequence). V shed 2 bases and J 4 bases; nucleotides not matched to a gene: 6. The CDR3 has 15 amino acids. The CDR3 region is CASSLVYGTGYGYTF. The CDR3 bases are TGTGCCAGCAGTTTAGTCTACGGGACAGGCTATGGCTACACCTTC.

The gene calls are TRBV5-1 and TRBJ2-7; perhaps TRBD2 as D (5 bases). From germline, CDR1 is SGHRS and CDR2 YFSETQ. This CDR3 region has 12 residues. Trimming took off 4 bases at V and 7 bases at J, with 12 bases between the two ends. The DNA of the CDR3 is TGCGCCAGCAGCCGGGGTAGCTCAGAGCAGTACTTC. It is translated as CASSRGSSEQYF. Full variable domain (outside the CDR3, taken from reference TRBV5-1 and TRBJ2-7): KAGVTQTPRYLIKTRGQQVTLSCSPISGHRSVSWYQQTPGQGLQFLFEYFSETQRNKGNFPGRFSGRQFSNSRSEMNVSTLELGDSALYLCASSRGSSEQYFGPGTRLTVT.

This clone was recorded only once. The J gene is TRBJ2-2, the V gene TRBV9, with TRBD1 matching over 7 bases. The CDR3 sequence is 16 residues long. With V trimmed by 0 bases and J by 1 base, 3 bases remained unmatched. CDR1 SGDLS and CDR2 YYNGEE come from the germline V gene. The DNA for the CDR3 is TGTGCCAGCAGCGTAGGAGGGGGCGGGAACACCGGGGAGCTGTTTTTT. It specifies CASSVGGGGNTGELFF.

The chain is built from TRBV19 and TRBJ1-6; D is unclear. The germline V gene encodes CDR1 LNHDA and CDR2 SQIVND (reference sequence). V dropped 3 bases and J dropped 0 bases, with 6 bases sitting between them. CDR3 length equals 15 residues. The CDR3 nucleotides read TGTGCCAGTAGTATTGGAGGCTCCTATAATTCACCCCTCCACTTT. Residues: CASSIGGSYNSPLHF. The variable domain in full, completed from reference TRBV19 and TRBJ1-6, reads DGGITQSPKYLFRKEGQNVTLSCEQNLNHDAMYWYRQDPGQGLRLIYYSQIVNDFQKGDIAEGYSVSREKKESFPLTVTSAQKNPTAFYLCASSIGGSYNSPLHFGNGTRLTVT.

This chain uses TRBV27 with TRBJ1-5, with D possibly being TRBD1 (5 bases). Trimming left V 4 bases short and J 2 bases short, with 12 bases between. CDR3 length equals 15 residues. Germline V gene sequence: CDR1 MNHEY, CDR2 SMNVEV (reference sequence). The CDR3 loop is CASSSRVEGNQPQHF. The CDR3 DNA is TGTGCCAGCAGTTCCAGGGTAGAGGGCAATCAGCCCCAGCATTTT.

The gene calls are TRBV4-1 and TRBJ1-1; tentatively, D is TRBD1 (5 bases). The germline CDR1 and CDR2 sequences are MGHRA and YSYEKL. V gave up 1 base and J gave up 5 bases, with 14 bases separating them. The CDR3 spans 15 residues. The DNA of the CDR3 is TGCGCCAGCAGCCAAGGGGTCAAGACAGTAACTGAAGCTTTCTTT. Residues: CASSQGVKTVTEAFF.